One and the same sample provided the 32 T cell receptor beta chains below, sequenced in a study of T cell changes during pregnancy in multiple sclerosis. The table came from immunoSEQ multiplex PCR; TCRdb's copy has only in-frame clones and leaves some out. The sample contains 36,000 or so clones, 88% of which appear only once. Sample: CD4+ T cells from peripheral blood mononuclear cells, taken in the first trimester of pregnancy. The receptors originated from a female donor with multiple sclerosis, enrolled in a pregnancy study.

The chain carries TRBV18 and TRBJ1-2; D is possibly TRBD1 (5 bases). CDR3 length: 14 residues. Trimming took off 4 bases at V and 3 bases at J, with 12 bases between the two ends. CDR1 and CDR2 (germline): KGHSH, LQKENI. The CDR3, as DNA: TGTGCCAGCTCACTCCCGCGGGGGGACTATGGCTACACCTTC. Translated: CASSLPRGDYGYTF.

This chain uses TRBV11-1 with TRBJ2-7; 9 bases agree with TRBD2. This CDR3 has 15 amino acids. V was pared by 5 bases and J by 6 bases, with 11 bases of the junction left unmatched. The germline CDR1 and CDR2 sequences are SGHAT and FQDESV (reference sequence). CDR3 sequence: CASSPDSGRSGEQYF. The CDR3 nucleotides are TGTGCCAGCAGCCCGGATAGCGGGAGATCGGGCGAGCAGTACTTC.

This clone has a handful of counts. The V call is TRBV6-1, the J call TRBJ1-6, with unresolved D. V was pared by 0 bases and J by 15 bases, with 9 bases between. This CDR3 region has 12 residues. Germline CDR1 MNHNS, CDR2 SASEGT. CDR3 nucleotide sequence: TGTGCCAGCAGTGAAGCGCTTACGGGCCTCCACTTT. It is translated as CASSEALTGLHF.

J is TRBJ2-2 and V is TRBV2, with D hard to call. Deletions cut 1 base from V and 5 bases from J, with 8 bases between. Germline values: CDR1 SNHLY, CDR2 FYNNEI. The CDR3 is 14 amino acids. CDR3 loop: CASSEDQFTGELFF. In DNA form, the CDR3 reads TGTGCCAGCAGTGAAGACCAGTTTACCGGGGAGCTGTTTTTT.

V usage is TRBV9 and J usage is TRBJ1-3; the match to TRBD1 covers 7 bases. Germline values: CDR1 SGDLS, CDR2 YYNGEE. This CDR3 contains 14 residues. V trimming: 2 bases; J trimming: 4 bases; junction bases outside the gene matches: 3. CDR3 DNA: TGTGCCAGCAGCGTGACAGGGCTCGGAAACACCATATATTTT. Translation gives CASSVTGLGNTIYF.

J is TRBJ2-3 and V is TRBV19; D is possibly TRBD2 (6 bases). The CDR3 has 13 amino acids. Germline V lookup: CDR1 LNHDA, CDR2 SQIVND (reference sequence). Trimming took off 4 bases at V and 1 base at J, with 6 bases between the two ends. In DNA form, the CDR3 reads TGTGCCAGTAGTAGCGGGGGCACAGATACGCAGTATTTT. It specifies CASSSGGTDTQYF.

V is TRBV6-5 and J is TRBJ2-7; 7 nucleotides align to TRBD1. CDR1 MNHEY and CDR2 SVGAGI come from the germline V gene. This CDR3 region has 15 residues. Trimming at V came to 5 bases and at J to 6 bases, leaving 13 bases not matched to a gene. The CDR3 reads CASSPATGIGGEQYF. CDR3 DNA sequence: TGTGCCAGCAGTCCGGCGACAGGGATAGGGGGCGAGCAGTACTTC.

This sequence joins TRBV5-1 and TRBJ2-3; 12 bases are a match to TRBD2. The CDR3 loop spans 16 amino acids. V trimming: 4 bases; J trimming: 2 bases; junction bases outside the gene matches: 5. From germline, CDR1 is SGHRS and CDR2 YFSETQ. The CDR3 bases are TGCGCCAGCAGCCTGGGACTAGCGGGCCTCACAGATACGCAGTATTTT. Amino acids: CASSLGLAGLTDTQYF.

The J gene is TRBJ2-1, the V gene TRBV5-1, with 8 positions matching TRBD2. The CDR3 length is 14 residues. V lost 4 bases to trimming and J lost 8 bases; unmatched junction nucleotides: 8. In germline, CDR1 is SGHRS, CDR2 YFSETQ. The CDR3 loop is CASSPQGREDEQFF. In nucleotides, the CDR3 is TGCGCCAGCAGCCCCCAGGGGCGGGAGGATGAGCAGTTCTTC.

The sample holds one count of this clone. The DNA of the CDR3 is TGTGCCAGTAGTATGACTAGCCGGTTAACCGGGGAGCTGTTTTTT. Its translation is CASSMTSRLTGELFF. This rearrangement joins TRBV19 to TRBJ2-2, with TRBD2 identical over 7 bases. Germline CDR1 and CDR2: LNHDA and SQIVND (reference sequence). CDR3 length: 15 amino acids. V lost 3 bases to trimming and J lost 5 bases; unmatched junction nucleotides: 6.

This clone was counted a few times. The chain is built from TRBV18 and TRBJ2-7; D ambiguous. Germline-derived CDR1 and CDR2 are KGHSH and LQKENI. V shed 2 bases and J shed 6 bases, with 8 bases lying between them. CDR3 length: 12 residues. This CDR3 reads CASSPGEPEQYF. The CDR3 region has the DNA TGTGCCAGCTCACCAGGTGAGCCCGAGCAGTACTTC.

This clone has a handful of counts. This sequence joins TRBV25-1 and TRBJ1-1, with 8 bases fitting TRBD1. J gave up 1 base and V 3 bases, and 4 bases lay outside the gene matches. Germline V lookup: CDR1 MGHDK, CDR2 SYGVNS. CDR3 size: 15 residues. In DNA form, the CDR3 reads TGTGCCAGCAGTGACGCGCAGGGGGCGAACACTGAAGCTTTCTTT. Translated, it gives CASSDAQGANTEAFF.

The rearrangement links TRBV2 to TRBJ1-5, with a tentative D call TRBD1 (6 bases). The CDR3 has 14 amino acids. From germline, CDR1 is SNHLY and CDR2 FYNNEI. Trimming took 6 bases from V and 5 from J, leaving 14 bases between them. Here the CDR3 DNA reads TGTGCCAGCAGCCCGAGTAACAGGGATCAGCCCCAGCATTTT. This gives the protein CASSPSNRDQPQHF.

This chain links TRBV5-1 with TRBJ1-4; tentative D call: TRBD1 (6 bases). Germline V lookup: CDR1 SGHRS, CDR2 YFSETQ. The CDR3 covers 13 residues. Trimming removed 3 bases at V and 8 bases at J, with 11 bases between. CDR3 in amino acids: CASSSGQNEKLFF. DNA for the CDR3: TGCGCCAGCAGCTCCGGACAGAACGAAAAACTGTTTTTT.

This clone was picked up one time. CDR3: CASSQTNGRQYF. The DNA of the CDR3 is TGTGCCAGCAGCCAGACTAACGGGCGGCAGTACTTC. The J gene is TRBJ2-7, the V gene TRBV27, with D possibly being TRBD2 (5 bases). Germline V gene sequence: CDR1 MNHEY, CDR2 SMNVEV (reference sequence). Between the trimmed V and J ends, which lost 6 bases and 9 bases, there was a span of 15 bases. There are 12 residues in the CDR3.

V usage is TRBV30 and J usage is TRBJ1-6; 7 bases are shared with TRBD1. The germline CDR1 and CDR2 sequences are GTSNPN and SVGIG (reference sequence). The CDR3 contains 17 residues. V lost 2 bases to trimming and J lost 4 bases; unmatched junction nucleotides: 11. The CDR3 DNA reads as TGTGCCTGGAGTCAAAACACCGGGACAGAATATAATTCACCCCTCCACTTT. Protein product: CAWSQNTGTEYNSPLHF.

V is TRBV15 and J is TRBJ2-3, with a possible D match to TRBD1 (7 bases). The CDR3 has 20 residues. Germline CDR1 LNHNV, CDR2 YYDKDF (reference sequence). Trimming took 1 base from V and 1 from J, leaving 24 bases between them. CDR3 sequence: CATSRGGVGQGVYGTDTQYF. The CDR3 DNA reads TGTGCCACCAGCAGAGGGGGGGTGGGGCAGGGGGTTTACGGCACAGATACGCAGTATTTT.

The chain uses TRBV5-4 and TRBJ2-7; the D gene is possibly TRBD2 (6 bases). The CDR3 contains 14 residues. V was shortened by 3 bases and J by 3 bases, with 13 bases between the two germline ends. The germline gives CDR1 SGHNT, CDR2 YYREEE (reference sequence). CDR3 amino acids: CASSWGVGIYEQYF. In DNA, the CDR3 is TGTGCCAGCAGCTGGGGGGTCGGGATCTACGAGCAGTACTTC.

V is TRBV28 and J is TRBJ2-6; D might be TRBD2 (7 bases). This CDR3 contains 17 residues. Germline V gene data show CDR1 as MDHEN and CDR2 as SYDVKM. The V end was cut by 3 bases, the J end by 4 bases, with 16 bases between. The CDR3 loop is CASSFPPGGRGANVLTF. DNA for the CDR3: TGTGCCAGCAGTTTCCCCCCCGGGGGGCGGGGGGCCAACGTCCTGACTTTC.

This clone occurred once. V gene TRBV5-5 combines with J gene TRBJ2-4; D not resolved. The germline V gene has CDR1 SGHKS and CDR2 YYEKEE (reference sequence). Trimming left V 0 bases short and J 9 bases short, with 10 bases between. This CDR3 is 13 amino acids long. The CDR3 nucleotides are TGTGCCAGCAGCTTGGGTGAAACAGCCATTCAGTACTTC. Translated: CASSLGETAIQYF.

This clone was detected once. This chain connects TRBV18 to TRBJ2-1; 14 bases line up with TRBD2. J gave up 6 bases and V 3 bases, and 7 bases lay outside the gene matches. Germline values: CDR1 KGHSH, CDR2 LQKENI. CDR3 length equals 17 residues. The CDR3, as DNA: TGTGCCAGCTCACCCAGACTAGCGGGAGGGCCGGGCAATGAGCAGTTCTTC. The encoded protein is CASSPRLAGGPGNEQFF.

The rearrangement links TRBV7-9 to TRBJ1-2; D is undetermined. Germline loops: CDR1 SEHNR, CDR2 FQNEAQ (reference sequence). CDR3 length equals 14 residues. The V gene lost 0 bases and the J gene lost 3 bases, with 8 bases spanning the gap. The DNA for the CDR3 is TGTGCCAGCAGCTTAGCGGCCGGGTACTATGGCTACACCTTC. It translates to CASSLAAGYYGYTF.

The chain combines TRBV30 with TRBJ2-7; a possible D gene is TRBD1 (5 bases). The CDR3 totals 13 residues. V shed 1 base and J shed 3 bases, with 10 bases lying between them. CDR1 and CDR2 from the germline V gene are GTSNPN and SVGIG (reference sequence). CDR3 bases: TGTGCCTGGAGTGAAGGCAGGGTCTACGAGCAGTACTTC. This codes for CAWSEGRVYEQYF.

The chain couples TRBV14 to TRBJ1-2, with 7 bases identical to TRBD1. This CDR3 has 15 amino acids. With V trimmed by 5 bases and J by 7 bases, 13 bases remained unmatched. CDR1 is SGHDN and CDR2 is FVKESK in the germline V gene. CDR3 bases: TGTGCCAGCAGCGCAGAACAGGGGTTTGCGGCTGGCTACACCTTC. This codes for CASSAEQGFAAGYTF.

The CDR3 DNA is TGTGCCAGCAGTGAAGCGATCGGACAGGGGAGCAATGAGCAGTTCTTC. The encoded protein is CASSEAIGQGSNEQFF. The chain has TRBV6-1 and TRBJ2-1; TRBD1 agrees at 9 bases. This CDR3 is built from 16 residues. Looked up from germline, CDR1 is MNHNS and CDR2 is SASEGT. V shed 0 bases, J shed 6 bases, and the junction held 6 bases outside the gene matches.

The gene calls are TRBV9 and TRBJ2-3; 8 positions agree with TRBD1. With V trimmed by 4 bases and J by 4 bases, 17 bases remained unmatched. The CDR3 is 18 amino acids. Looked up from germline, CDR1 is SGDLS and CDR2 is YYNGEE. CDR3 bases: TGTGCCAGCAGCTTCCATTCGTCCGGGACAGGCGGCGCAGATACGCAGTATTTT. It specifies CASSFHSSGTGGADTQYF.

This clone was seen only once. The J gene is TRBJ2-7, the V gene TRBV6-5; 13 bases map to TRBD2. The germline V gene has CDR1 MNHEY and CDR2 SVGAGI. The CDR3 is made up of 15 amino acids. J lost 4 bases, V lost 6 bases, and 6 bases had no gene match. This chain's CDR3 is CASRLTSGRGYEQYF. The CDR3 DNA reads as TGTGCCAGCAGGTTAACTAGCGGGAGGGGTTACGAGCAGTACTTC.

This rearrangement joins TRBV5-1 to TRBJ2-5, with 11 bases lining up with TRBD1. The V segment lost 0 bases and the J segment 5 bases; nucleotides outside the gene matches: 6. The germline V gene has CDR1 SGHRS and CDR2 YFSETQ. The CDR3 sequence is 16 residues long. The CDR3 region is CASSLASGTGGETQYF. CDR3 nucleotides: TGCGCCAGCAGCTTGGCTTCTGGGACAGGGGGGGAGACCCAGTACTTC.

The CDR3 DNA reads as TGCGCCAGCAGCCCCGCTGAGGCCAGCTATGGCTACACCTTC. Translation: CASSPAEASYGYTF. V and J are TRBV5-1 and TRBJ1-2; D remains unclear. Per germline, CDR1 SGHRS and CDR2 YFSETQ. This CDR3 is 14 amino acids long. V lost 4 bases and J lost 4, with 14 bases in between.

Remarks on this clone: An end of the junction differs from the germline gene, which may be a read error. The genes are TRBV2 and TRBJ2-1; D might be TRBD1 (6 bases). Germline loops: CDR1 SNHLY, CDR2 FYNNEI. The CDR3 sequence is 18 residues long. CDR3 sequence (DNA): TGTGCCAGCACTGAAAGTTTGATGACAGGCGTCTCCTACAATGAGCAGTTCTTC. Translated: CASTESLMTGVSYNEQFF.

The gene calls are TRBV5-6 and TRBJ2-6; D is ambiguous. The CDR3 sequence is 17 residues long. Trimming removed 0 bases at V and 0 bases at J, with 10 bases between. CDR1 and CDR2 (germline): SGHDT, YYEEEE. The CDR3 sequence: CASSLAGTISGANVLTF. Here the CDR3 DNA reads TGTGCCAGCAGCTTGGCCGGTACGATCTCTGGGGCCAACGTCCTGACTTTC.

This chain uses TRBV5-1 with TRBJ1-1; 8 nucleotides line up with TRBD1. V trimming: 0 bases; J trimming: 0 bases; junction bases outside the gene matches: 7. This CDR3 contains 17 residues. Germline CDR1 and CDR2: SGHRS and YFSETQ. The CDR3, as DNA: TGCGCCAGCAGCTTGGTGACAGGGGAGAGTCTGAACACTGAAGCTTTCTTT. Its protein is CASSLVTGESLNTEAFF.